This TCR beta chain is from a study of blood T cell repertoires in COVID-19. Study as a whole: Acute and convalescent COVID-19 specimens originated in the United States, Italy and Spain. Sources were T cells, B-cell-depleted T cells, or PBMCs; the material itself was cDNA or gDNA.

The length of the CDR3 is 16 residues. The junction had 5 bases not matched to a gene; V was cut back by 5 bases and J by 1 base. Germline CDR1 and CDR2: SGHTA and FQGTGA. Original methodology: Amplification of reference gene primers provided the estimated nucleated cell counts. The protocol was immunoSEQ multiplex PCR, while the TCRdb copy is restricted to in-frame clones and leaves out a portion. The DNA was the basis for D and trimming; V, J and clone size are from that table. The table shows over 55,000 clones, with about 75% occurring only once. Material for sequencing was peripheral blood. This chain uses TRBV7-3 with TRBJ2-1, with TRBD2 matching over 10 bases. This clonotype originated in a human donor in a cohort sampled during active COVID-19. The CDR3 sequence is CASSRDSGRSYNEQFF. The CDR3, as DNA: TGTGCCAGCAGCCGGGATAGCGGGAGGTCCTACAATGAGCAGTTCTTC.